A single sample is the source of the 12 T cell receptor beta chains below, sequenced in a study of identical twins. TCRdb processed the 5' RACE reads anew with MiXCR; each CDR3 protein has one entry. The data hold hundreds of thousands of distinct CDR3 sequences, with approximately 7% observed a single time. In addition, the sample was reused for a study of yellow fever vaccine responses in identical twins.

The sequencing sample was made of memory (CD45RO+) T cells sorted from blood. These receptors came from a young woman in good health.

This clonotype came up a few times. This sequence joins TRBV6-6 and TRBJ2-1; 8 nucleotides match TRBD2. This CDR3 is 12 amino acids long. Looked up from germline, CDR1 is MNHNY and CDR2 is SVGAGI (reference sequence). V lost 5 bases to trimming and J lost 10 bases; unmatched junction nucleotides: 4. CDR3 DNA: TGTGCCAGCAGTCAATGGACTAGCGAGCAGTTCTTC. It is translated as CASSQWTSEQFF.

The chain is built from TRBV19 and TRBJ2-7; no clear D. CDR1 and CDR2 from the germline V gene are LNHDA and SQIVND (reference sequence). V was pared by 10 bases and J by 3 bases, with 19 bases between. The CDR3 has 14 amino acids. This chain's CDR3 is CATKSALVSYEQYF. The CDR3 DNA follows: TGTGCCACCAAAAGCGCCCTCGTAAGCTACGAGCAGTACTTC.

This clonotype was detected only a few times. The CDR3 DNA reads TGCGCCAGCAGCACGGGGGGGACTAATGAAAAACTGTTTTTT. It yields the protein CASSTGGTNEKLFF. The chain joins TRBV5-1 to TRBJ1-4, with D maybe TRBD1 (5 bases). Trimming stripped 4 bases from V and 2 bases from J, with 9 bases between. Germline V gives CDR1 SGHRS, CDR2 YFSETQ. The CDR3 is 14 residues long.

A word on this clonotype: At one end the junction does not follow the germline gene, possibly because of a read error. In nucleotides, the CDR3 is TGTGCCCGCAGCTTAAGCAGTAGCGGGAGTTGGGCCGATACGCAGTATTTT. Protein sequence: CARSLSSSGSWADTQYF. V is TRBV13 and J is TRBJ2-3; 9 bases agree with TRBD2. Germline loops: CDR1 PRHDT, CDR2 FYEKMQ (reference sequence). CDR3 size: 17 residues.

V is TRBV18 and J is TRBJ2-3; D is possibly TRBD2 (6 bases). The length of the CDR3 is 16 residues. Trimming shortened V by 0 bases and J by 6 bases, and 16 bases separated the two germline ends. Looked up from germline, CDR1 is KGHSH and CDR2 is LQKENI. This chain's CDR3 is CASSPPVAAGLDTQYF. CDR3 sequence (DNA): TGTGCCAGCTCACCACCGGTGGCCGCGGGGTTGGATACGCAGTATTTT.

The chain employs TRBV2 and TRBJ1-4; D unclear. The germline V and J ends were trimmed by 8 bases and 5 bases, with 12 bases remaining between them. Per germline, CDR1 SNHLY and CDR2 FYNNEI. The CDR3 runs 13 residues. CDR3 residues: CASRTGPNEKLFF. CDR3 in DNA: TGTGCCAGCCGGACGGGTCCAAATGAAAAACTGTTTTTT.

The sample holds many counts of this clonotype. The rearrangement joins TRBV5-6 to TRBJ2-5, with 7 bases aligning to TRBD2. The CDR3 loop spans 16 amino acids. Trimming took 2 bases from V and 5 from J; bases not matched to a gene: 12. Germline loops: CDR1 SGHDT, CDR2 YYEEEE. CDR3 region: CASSLAGTTIGETQYF. The CDR3 DNA is TGTGCCAGCAGCTTAGCCGGGACTACCATCGGGGAGACCCAGTACTTC.

There are many counts of this clonotype. This rearrangement joins TRBV3-1 to TRBJ2-5, with D possibly being TRBD2 (6 bases). Looked up from germline, CDR1 is LGHDT and CDR2 is YNNKEL (reference sequence). V shed 6 bases and J shed 5 bases, with 13 bases lying between them. The CDR3 is 13 residues long. The CDR3 DNA reads TGTGCCAGCAGTCCCGCGGGGAGGGAGACCCAGTACTTC. Its protein is CASSPAGRETQYF.

This clonotype was seen more than once but under ten times. The chain recombines TRBV6-1 with TRBJ1-6, with D unclear. Germline values: CDR1 MNHNS, CDR2 SASEGT. This CDR3 is 15 amino acids long. V was shortened by 7 bases and J by 6 bases, with 16 bases between the two germline ends. The CDR3 DNA is TGTGCCAGCACCCCTCCAGAAGGCCTTAATTCACCCCTCCACTTT. Its translation is CASTPPEGLNSPLHF.

This clonotype was picked up many times. V is TRBV7-3 and J is TRBJ2-1; D unclear. The V end lost 5 bases, the J end lost 6 bases, and 5 bases lay between the germline ends. CDR1 is SGHTA, CDR2 FQGTGA, per germline. CDR3 length: 11 residues. CDR3: CASSNTNEQFF. For the CDR3, the DNA is TGTGCCAGCAGCAACACCAATGAGCAGTTCTTC.

This clonotype was detected many times. This rearrangement joins TRBV3-1 to TRBJ2-2; 7 nucleotides agree with TRBD1. CDR1 LGHDT and CDR2 YNNKEL come from the germline V gene (reference sequence). The CDR3 has 14 amino acids. V lost 4 bases and J lost 8; bases outside the gene matches: 7. The chain's CDR3 is CASSRGGAYGELFF. The CDR3, as DNA: TGTGCCAGCAGCCGAGGGGGCGCGTATGGGGAGCTGTTTTTT.

This chain joins TRBV5-1 and TRBJ2-3, with TRBD1 matching 11 bases. V shed 5 bases and J 4 bases; nucleotides not matched to a gene: 3. The CDR3 spans 14 residues. Germline assignment: CDR1 SGHRS and CDR2 YFSETQ. The CDR3 region is CASRWTGGADTQYF. CDR3 sequence (DNA): TGCGCCAGCAGATGGACAGGGGGCGCAGATACGCAGTATTTT.